These T cell receptor beta chains were read from a single sample in a study of tumor-infiltrating lymphocytes in primary liver carcinoma. TCRdb re-derived calls from the multiplex PCR reads in MiXCR, one entry per CDR3 protein. The data contain about 130,000 distinct CDR3 sequences, 55% to 75% of them singletons. Sequencing was carried out using liver tumor tissue from sampling region 3. These receptors were collected from a woman aged 60-75 years with primary liver carcinoma and hepatitis B virus infection. The CDR3 runs from the conserved cysteine through the conserved F or W. A D gene is named only where the DNA matches it firmly. Size values are once, few and many counts, or a class for expanded clones, and some rows have none.

clone size: .
D gene: .
V gene: TRBV10-3
J gene: TRBJ2-3
CDR3 protein: CAISDVKDMQYF
CDR3 DNA: TGTGCCATCAGTGATGTAAAGGATATGCAGTATTTT

clone size: .
D gene: .
V gene: TRBV12-3/TRBV12-4
J gene: TRBJ2-5
CDR3 protein: CANSLETHYF
CDR3 DNA: TGTGCCAACAGCCTAGAGACCCACTACTTC

clone size: .
D gene: TRBD2
V gene: TRBV5-6
J gene: TRBJ2-1
CDR3 protein: CASSLQGLTYNEQFF
CDR3 DNA: TGTGCCAGCAGCTTGCAGGGACTAACTTACAATGAACAGTTCTTC

clone size: many
D gene: TRBD2
V gene: TRBV4-1
J gene: TRBJ2-1
CDR3 protein: CASSQPAAGAYNEQFF
CDR3 DNA: TGCGCCAGCAGCCAACCCGCCGCGGGAGCCTACAATGAGCAGTTCTTC

clone size: .
D gene: .
V gene: TRBV6-1
J gene: TRBJ1-2
CDR3 protein: CASSSRSGGNYCYTF
CDR3 DNA: TGTGCCAGCAGCTCCCGATCGGGTGGGAATTATTGCTACACCTTC

clone size: .
D gene: .
V gene: TRBV5-1
J gene: TRBJ2-7
CDR3 protein: CASSSPRVRTYEQYF
CDR3 DNA: TGCGCCAGCAGCTCACCCCGGGTCAGGACTTACGAGCAGTACTTC

clone size: many
D gene: .
V gene: TRBV28
J gene: TRBJ1-1
CDR3 protein: CASRELNTEAFF
CDR3 DNA: TGTGCCAGCAGGGAATTGAACACTGAAGCTTTCTTT

clone size: few
D gene: TRBD1
V gene: TRBV24-1
J gene: TRBJ2-2
CDR3 protein: CATRGTGSGTGELFF
CDR3 DNA: TGTGCCACCAGGGGGACAGGGAGTGGGACCGGGGAGCTGTTTTTT

clone size: .
D gene: TRBD2
V gene: TRBV28
J gene: TRBJ2-3
CDR3 protein: CASSFGLAGRPDTQYF
CDR3 DNA: TGTGCCAGCAGTTTTGGACTAGCGGGACGTCCAGATACGCAGTATTTT

clone size: .
D gene: TRBD1
V gene: TRBV28
J gene: TRBJ2-7
CDR3 protein: CASREGQGALNEQYF
CDR3 DNA: TGTGCCAGCAGGGAAGGACAGGGGGCTTTGAACGAGCAGTACTTC

clone size: many
D gene: .
V gene: TRBV5-6
J gene: TRBJ2-5
CDR3 protein: CASSFPQGTVEETQYF
CDR3 DNA: TGTGCCAGCAGCTTTCCCCAGGGAACGGTAGAAGAGACCCAGTACTTC

clone size: .
D gene: .
V gene: TRBV29-1
J gene: TRBJ2-1
CDR3 protein: CSVDFARSSYNEQFF
CDR3 DNA: TGCAGCGTTGACTTCGCCAGGAGCTCCTACAATGAGCAGTTCTTC

clone size: few
D gene: .
V gene: TRBV11-3
J gene: TRBJ2-7
CDR3 protein: CASRLSYEQYF
CDR3 DNA: TGTGCCAGCAGACTGAGTTACGAGCAATACTTC

clone size: .
D gene: TRBD2
V gene: TRBV4-1
J gene: TRBJ2-1
CDR3 protein: CAGSQERATSGRAREQFF
CDR3 DNA: TGCGCCGGCAGCCAAGAGAGGGCTACTAGTGGGAGGGCCAGAGAGCAGTTCTTC

clone size: .
D gene: .
V gene: TRBV29-1
J gene: TRBJ1-1
CDR3 protein: CGVDPEAIAFF
CDR3 DNA: TGCGGCGTTGACCCAGAGGCTATTGCTTTCTTT

clone size: .
D gene: TRBD1
V gene: TRBV28
J gene: TRBJ2-5
CDR3 protein: CASSTDREVTQYF
CDR3 DNA: TGTGCCAGCAGTACGGACAGGGAAGTGACCCAGTACTTC

clone size: few
D gene: TRBD2
V gene: TRBV28
J gene: TRBJ2-7
CDR3 protein: CASSFNLAGREQYF
CDR3 DNA: TGTGCCAGCAGTTTTAACCTAGCGGGACGCGAGCAGTACTTC

clone size: .
D gene: .
V gene: TRBV5-5
J gene: TRBJ2-1
CDR3 protein: CASRTGSRKELFF
CDR3 DNA: TGTGCCAGCAGGACGGGTTCTAGGAAAGAGCTGTTCTTC

clone size: .
D gene: .
V gene: TRBV2
J gene: TRBJ2-2
CDR3 protein: CASSLDTEELFF
CDR3 DNA: TGTGCCAGCAGCCTGGACACCGAGGAGCTGTTTTTT

clone size: .
D gene: .
V gene: TRBV28
J gene: TRBJ2-4
CDR3 protein: CASSTPGPNIQYF
CDR3 DNA: TGTGCCAGCAGCACCCCGGGACCAAACATTCAGTACTTC

clone size: .
D gene: TRBD2
V gene: TRBV11-2
J gene: TRBJ2-2
CDR3 protein: CASSRGRAGELFF
CDR3 DNA: TGTGCCAGCAGCCGCGGGAGGGCCGGGGAGTTGTTTTTT

clone size: many
D gene: TRBD2
V gene: TRBV7-8
J gene: TRBJ2-5
CDR3 protein: CASSARGEKETQYF
CDR3 DNA: TGTGCCAGCAGCGCCCGGGGGGAGAAGGAGACCCAGTACTTC

clone size: medium-sized
D gene: TRBD1
V gene: TRBV11-3
J gene: TRBJ1-1
CDR3 protein: CASSLGQGGSEAFF
CDR3 DNA: TGTGCCAGCAGCTTAGGACAGGGAGGATCTGAAGCTTTCTTT

clone size: many
D gene: .
V gene: TRBV10-3
J gene: TRBJ2-3
CDR3 protein: CAIGSRQDTDTQYF
CDR3 DNA: TGTGCCATCGGCTCACGACAGGACACAGATACGCAGTATTTT

clone size: many
D gene: TRBD2
V gene: TRBV6-5
J gene: TRBJ2-3
CDR3 protein: CASSYSAPLGSGSPDTQYF
CDR3 DNA: TGTGCCAGCAGTTACTCGGCCCCTTTGGGTAGCGGGAGCCCAGATACGCAGTATTTT

clone size: few
D gene: .
V gene: TRBV11-2
J gene: TRBJ2-3
CDR3 protein: CASSLGSNTDMQYF
CDR3 DNA: TGTGCCAGCAGCTTAGGTTCTAACACTGATATGCAGTATTTT

clone size: .
D gene: .
V gene: TRBV11-2
J gene: TRBJ2-1
CDR3 protein: CASSLRPGTDTYNGLFF
CDR3 DNA: TGTGCCAGCAGCTTACGACCCGGGACCGATACCTACAATGGGCTGTTCTTC

clone size: .
D gene: TRBD1
V gene: TRBV11-3
J gene: TRBJ2-2
CDR3 protein: CAGSLAGGTGEPFF
CDR3 DNA: TGTGCCGGCAGTTTAGCAGGGGGCACCGGGGAGCCGTTTTTT

clone size: many
D gene: TRBD1
V gene: TRBV6-6
J gene: TRBJ1-5
CDR3 protein: CASSYRTGGNQPQHF
CDR3 DNA: TGTGCCAGCAGCTACAGGACAGGGGGAAATCAGCCCCAGCATTTT

clone size: once
D gene: .
V gene: TRBV11-2
J gene: TRBJ2-1
CDR3 protein: CASSLLAEYNEQFF
CDR3 DNA: TGTGCCAGCAGCTTATTAGCGGAGTACAATGAGCAGTTCTTC

clone size: few
D gene: .
V gene: TRBV28
J gene: TRBJ1-1
CDR3 protein: CASSRGAVVEAFF
CDR3 DNA: TGTGCCAGCAGCCGTGGGGCAGTAGTTGAAGCTTTCTTT

clone size: .
D gene: .
V gene: TRBV5-4
J gene: TRBJ2-1
CDR3 protein: CASSSPGREFGEQFF
CDR3 DNA: TGTGCCAGCAGTTCCCCGGGACGGGAGTTTGGTGAGCAGTTCTTC

clone size: .
D gene: .
V gene: TRBV4-1
J gene: TRBJ2-3
CDR3 protein: CASSQPDRRRGDTQYF
CDR3 DNA: TGCGCCAGTAGCCAACCCGACAGGAGGCGGGGAGATACGCAGTATTTT

clone size: .
D gene: .
V gene: TRBV12-3/TRBV12-4
J gene: TRBJ1-2
CDR3 protein: CASRITTGGINYGYIF
CDR3 DNA: TGTGCCAGCAGGATCACGACAGGTGGGATTAACTATGGCTACATCTTC

clone size: .
D gene: TRBD2
V gene: TRBV28
J gene: TRBJ2-2
CDR3 protein: CASSSRTSETENAGELFF
CDR3 DNA: TGTGCCAGCAGTTCCCGGACTAGCGAAACTGAGAACGCCGGGGAGCTGTTTTTT

clone size: .
D gene: .
V gene: TRBV28
J gene: TRBJ2-1
CDR3 protein: CASGLITGASDSNEQFF
CDR3 DNA: TGTGCCAGCGGACTCATAACCGGGGCTAGCGATTCGAATGAGCAGTTCTTC

clone size: .
D gene: .
V gene: TRBV11-3
J gene: TRBJ2-2
CDR3 protein: CASSLARRAGELSF
CDR3 DNA: TGTGCCAGCAGCTTGGCTAGAAGGGCCGGGGAGCTGTCCTTT

clone size: few
D gene: TRBD1
V gene: TRBV5-1
J gene: TRBJ2-3
CDR3 protein: CASSDRATDTQYF
CDR3 DNA: TGCGCCAGCAGCGACAGGGCCACAGATACGCAGTATTTT

clone size: .
D gene: .
V gene: TRBV11-3
J gene: TRBJ2-2
CDR3 protein: CASSSYKVLAGELFF
CDR3 DNA: TGCGCCAGCAGCTCTTACAAGGTTTTAGCCGGGGAGCTGTTTTTT

clone size: many
D gene: .
V gene: TRBV12-3/TRBV12-4
J gene: TRBJ2-6
CDR3 protein: CASSSTPGATGANVLTF
CDR3 DNA: TGTGCCAGCAGTTCGACTCCAGGGGCGACTGGGGCCAACGTCCTGACTTTC

clone size: few
D gene: .
V gene: TRBV2
J gene: TRBJ2-4
CDR3 protein: CATSWGTVGSKNIQYF
CDR3 DNA: TGTGCCACCTCTTGGGGGACGGTTGGGTCCAAAAACATTCAGTACTTC

clone size: .
D gene: .
V gene: TRBV5-1
J gene: TRBJ2-5
CDR3 protein: CASSLGMEETKYF
CDR3 DNA: TGCGCCAGCAGCTTGGGGATGGAAGAGACCAAGTACTTC

clone size: .
D gene: TRBD2
V gene: TRBV11-2
J gene: TRBJ2-1
CDR3 protein: CAISLILAAYSEQFF
CDR3 DNA: TGTGCCATCAGCTTAATCCTAGCGGCTTACAGTGAGCAGTTCTTC

clone size: .
D gene: .
V gene: TRBV5-6
J gene: TRBJ1-2
CDR3 protein: CASSPDTGTSDYTF
CDR3 DNA: TGTGCCAGCAGTCCCGACACAGGGACAAGTGACTACACCTTC

clone size: many
D gene: TRBD1
V gene: TRBV12-3/TRBV12-4
J gene: TRBJ1-1
CDR3 protein: CASSQGASTTNTEAFF
CDR3 DNA: TGTGCCAGCAGTCAGGGGGCCAGTACTACGAACACTGAAGCTTTCTTT

clone size: few
D gene: TRBD1
V gene: TRBV5-1
J gene: TRBJ2-6
CDR3 protein: CASSLDYRGPGGFSGANVLTF
CDR3 DNA: TGCGCCAGCAGCTTGGATTATCGCGGGCCAGGGGGCTTCTCTGGGGCCAACGTCCTGACTTTC

clone size: few
D gene: TRBD1
V gene: TRBV18
J gene: TRBJ1-1
CDR3 protein: CASSQGVGAFF
CDR3 DNA: TGTGCCAGCTCCCAGGGGGTCGGGGCTTTCTTT

clone size: .
D gene: .
V gene: TRBV11-2
J gene: TRBJ2-7
CDR3 protein: CASSPEYEQYF
CDR3 DNA: TGTGCCAGCAGCCCAGAGTACGAACAGTACTTC

clone size: many
D gene: .
V gene: TRBV12-5
J gene: TRBJ1-1
CDR3 protein: CASGGNTEAFF
CDR3 DNA: TGTGCTAGTGGGGGAAACACTGAAGCTTTCTTT

clone size: .
D gene: .
V gene: TRBV28
J gene: TRBJ2-3
CDR3 protein: CTSSLSTDTQYF
CDR3 DNA: TGTACCAGCAGTTTATCGACCGATACACAGTATTTT